This T cell receptor beta chain came from a study of T cells in Graves' hyperthyroidism and ophthalmopathy. In the study overall: Blood was drawn when the patient was first diagnosed and still untreated. Study-wide points: The majority of expanded thyroid clonotypes above 0.001 also appeared in blood.

The CDR3 is made up of 14 amino acids. Deletions cut 5 bases from V and 0 bases from J, with 14 bases between. CDR1 and CDR2 from the germline V gene are DFQATT and SNEGSKA (reference sequence). This clonotype came up a few times. Its antigen is not known. What was amplified from RNA transcripts were TCR beta CDR3 regions. HTBI primers were the set used in a first-round RT-PCR of the TCR CDR3. Each CDR3 protein is one row after TCRdb ran MiXCR on the multiplex PCR reads. The table includes approximately 410,000 distinct CDR3 sequences, approximately 14% detected once. Material: blood. The sequence came from a man between 18 and 35 years old with Graves' ophthalmopathy. The genes are TRBV20-1 and TRBJ2-7, with D possibly matching TRBD1 (5 bases). CDR3 nucleotides: TGCAGTGCTTTGACAGACCAGAGCTCCTACGAGCAGTACTTC. Its translation: CSALTDQSSYEQYF.